This is a list of T cell receptor beta chains from one sample in a study of shared clonotypes between healthy human individuals. Here immunoSEQ multiplex PCR was the method, and the copy in TCRdb shows in-frame clones only, minus some. The sample records some 2 million clones, approximately 95% being singletons. What was sequenced was naive CD8+ T cells sorted from blood. The receptor set was obtained from a man aged 18 to 30 in good health. CDR3s include the opening cysteine and the closing phenylalanine or tryptophan. The D gene is left open where the match is weak. Rows give clone size only sometimes, using once, few, many, or a class for an expanded clone.

D: -
size: -
J: TRBJ1-2
V: TRBV19
DNA: TGTGCCAGTAGTATAGGCCTAGGAGGCTATGGCTACACCTTC
CDR3: CASSIGLGGYGYTF

D: -
size: -
J: TRBJ2-3
V: TRBV4-1
DNA: TGCGCCAGCAGCCAAGTGTCGGAGGGCAATACGCAGTATTTT
CDR3: CASSQVSEGNTQYF

D: TRBD1
size: -
J: TRBJ2-1
V: TRBV7-9
DNA: TGTGCCAGCATCACGACAGGGGGGATCTACAATGAGCAGTTCTTC
CDR3: CASITTGGIYNEQFF

D: TRBD1
size: -
J: TRBJ1-6
V: TRBV6-5
DNA: TGTGCCAGCAGCCCCTCCCAGGGGGCCTCACCCCTCCACTTT
CDR3: CASSPSQGASPLHF

D: TRBD2
size: -
J: TRBJ2-5
V: TRBV19
DNA: TGTGCCAGTACCTCCCCGGGGGGCCAAGAGACCCAGTACTTC
CDR3: CASTSPGGQETQYF

D: -
size: -
J: TRBJ1-3
V: TRBV9
DNA: TGTGCCAGCAGCGTAGGAGGGGACCCTGGAAACACCATATATTTT
CDR3: CASSVGGDPGNTIYF

D: -
size: -
J: TRBJ2-7
V: TRBV2
DNA: TGTGCCAGCAGTGAACAAATCTCCTACGAGCAGTACTTC
CDR3: CASSEQISYEQYF

D: -
size: once
J: TRBJ1-2
V: TRBV21-1
DNA: TGTGCCAGCAGCAAAGTCCAGGGTCTTGACAATTCGGAGAGTGGCTACACCTTC
CDR3: CASSKVQGLDNSESGYTF

D: -
size: -
J: TRBJ2-7
V: TRBV18
DNA: TGTGCCAGCTCACCACCGAGGGCAGGGGCCCCCCCCGAGCAGTACTTC
CDR3: CASSPPRAGAPPEQYF

D: TRBD2
size: -
J: TRBJ2-1
V: TRBV19
DNA: TGTGCCAGTAGTCCAGCGGGAGAGGGGTACAATGAGCAGTTCTTC
CDR3: CASSPAGEGYNEQFF

D: -
size: once
J: TRBJ1-2
V: TRBV4-1
DNA: TGCGCCAGCAGCCAAGATCCCGGGGGCAACTATGGCTACACCTTC
CDR3: CASSQDPGGNYGYTF

D: -
size: -
J: TRBJ1-2
V: TRBV11-2
DNA: TGTGCCAGCAGCTTAGGACAGAACTATGGCTACACCTTC
CDR3: CASSLGQNYGYTF

D: -
size: -
J: TRBJ2-2
V: TRBV4-3
DNA: TGCGCCAGCAGCCAAGATTGGGCGGAGAGCACCGGGGAGCTGTTTTTT
CDR3: CASSQDWAESTGELFF

D: -
size: -
J: TRBJ2-4
V: TRBV30
DNA: TGTGCCTGGAACGCGATGGACAGTAAAAACATTCAGTACTTC
CDR3: CAWNAMDSKNIQYF

D: -
size: -
J: TRBJ1-6
V: TRBV4-2
DNA: TGTGCCAGTGAGGCCGGCGATGAACAGAATCTTTCACCCCTCCACTTT
CDR3: CASEAGDEQNLSPLHF

D: TRBD1
size: once
J: TRBJ1-5
V: TRBV5-1
DNA: TGCGCCAGCAGCCATAATCCCCAGGGGGAGAGCAATCAGCCCCAGCATTTT
CDR3: CASSHNPQGESNQPQHF

D: -
size: -
J: TRBJ2-7
V: TRBV28
DNA: TGTGCCAGCAGTTTAGTAGCAGAGCAGTACTTC
CDR3: CASSLVAEQYF

D: TRBD1
size: -
J: TRBJ2-2
V: TRBV27
DNA: TGTGCCAGCAGGAACCCCGGGACAGGGGGAGCCGGGGAGCTGTTTTTT
CDR3: CASRNPGTGGAGELFF

D: -
size: -
J: TRBJ2-7
V: TRBV27
DNA: TGTGCCAGCAGTTTATCGATAGGCACCACCTACGAGCAGTACTTC
CDR3: CASSLSIGTTYEQYF

D: TRBD1
size: -
J: TRBJ2-5
V: TRBV18
DNA: TGTGCCAGCTCCCCCGACAGGGTCTGGGAGACCCAGTACTTC
CDR3: CASSPDRVWETQYF

D: -
size: -
J: TRBJ2-7
V: TRBV19
DNA: TGTGCCAGTAGTATGGTGGGAGTAGCCGACGAGCAGTACTTC
CDR3: CASSMVGVADEQYF

D: TRBD2
size: once
J: TRBJ2-1
V: TRBV4-3
DNA: TGCGCCAGCAGCCAAGATTGGGCTAGCGGGGACCCCTACAATGAGCAGTTCTTC
CDR3: CASSQDWASGDPYNEQFF

D: -
size: -
J: TRBJ2-2
V: TRBV7-6
DNA: TGTGCCAGCAGCCTGCCCCCCGGGGAGCTGTTTTTT
CDR3: CASSLPPGELFF

D: TRBD1
size: -
J: TRBJ2-2
V: TRBV30
DNA: TGTGCCTGCGGACAGGGGCCCGGGGAGCTGTTTTTT
CDR3: CACGQGPGELFF

D: -
size: once
J: TRBJ1-1
V: TRBV19
DNA: TGTGCCAGTGGCATCACAGGGAACACTGAAGCTTTCTTT
CDR3: CASGITGNTEAFF

D: -
size: -
J: TRBJ2-3
V: TRBV2
DNA: TGTGCCAGCAGTGACGCCAGGGACATACGCACAGATACGCAGTATTTT
CDR3: CASSDARDIRTDTQYF

D: -
size: -
J: TRBJ2-1
V: TRBV4-1
DNA: TGCGCCAGCAGCCAATGGATGAATGAGCAGTTCTTC
CDR3: CASSQWMNEQFF

D: -
size: -
J: TRBJ2-2
V: TRBV10-1
DNA: TGCGCCAGCAATCGAATGGCCCTCGGCGGGGAGCTGTTTTTT
CDR3: CASNRMALGGELFF

D: TRBD2
size: -
J: TRBJ2-3
V: TRBV9
DNA: TGTGCCAGCAGCGCGGGGGGAGGGACCGAAGATACGCAGTATTTT
CDR3: CASSAGGGTEDTQYF

D: -
size: -
J: TRBJ1-2
V: TRBV30
DNA: TGTGCCTGGAGGAAGGGGGGGGACTATGGCTACACCTTC
CDR3: CAWRKGGDYGYTF

D: -
size: -
J: TRBJ1-3
V: TRBV13
DNA: TGTGCCAGCAGCAACATGGGCTCTGGAAACACCATATATTTT
CDR3: CASSNMGSGNTIYF

D: -
size: -
J: TRBJ1-2
V: TRBV6-1
DNA: TGTGCCAGCAGCCCAGAGACAGATGGTGGCTACACCTTC
CDR3: CASSPETDGGYTF

D: -
size: -
J: TRBJ2-3
V: TRBV9
DNA: TGTGCCAGCGGTGCTACAGGGATCCCCTTGGATACGCAGTATTTT
CDR3: CASGATGIPLDTQYF

D: -
size: -
J: TRBJ2-7
V: TRBV9
DNA: TGTGCCAGCAGCGTAGCCGGGGCCTACGAGCAGTACTTC
CDR3: CASSVAGAYEQYF

D: -
size: -
J: TRBJ1-6
V: TRBV5-5
DNA: TGTGCCAGCAGCTTGAGTGGGAGGCCACCCCTCCACTTT
CDR3: CASSLSGRPPLHF

D: -
size: -
J: TRBJ2-7
V: TRBV6-1
DNA: TGTGCCAGCAGTGAAGACCTTAGCTCCTACGAGCAGTACTTC
CDR3: CASSEDLSSYEQYF

D: -
size: -
J: TRBJ1-2
V: TRBV7-8
DNA: TGTGCCAGCAGCCCGTTAAACTATGGCTACACCTTC
CDR3: CASSPLNYGYTF